These T cell receptor beta chains were read from a single sample in a study of glioma-infiltrating T cells. One entry per CDR3 protein results from TCRdb running MiXCR on the multiplex PCR reads. Counted here are about 130,000 distinct CDR3 sequences, around 25% occurring once; the ten biggest clones make up about a quarter. Sequencing was done on a sample of glioma tissue, nonneoplastic brain tissue, or PBMCs (not recorded which). The source is a human donor with low-grade glioma or glioblastoma, undergoing nonglioma brain surgery, or in good health (not recorded which). Each CDR3 is given without its conserved first and last residue.

TRBJ1-2 | TRBV12-3/TRBV12-4 | ASSLAGTENYGYT
TRBJ2-1 | TRBV7-8 | ASSFSTGYLYNEQF
TRBJ2-3 | TRBV20-1 | SARGGGGARGTDTQY
TRBJ2-1 | TRBV6-6 | ASSLLGRNEQF
TRBJ1-2 | TRBV19 | ASISRRTTRVYT
TRBJ1-2 | TRBV12-3/TRBV12-4 | ASSLGLDSYGYT
TRBJ1-2 | TRBV2 | ASSAMGQSYGYT
TRBJ2-3 | TRBV6-1 | ASKPLGGDIRDTQY
TRBJ2-1 | TRBV29-1 | SVGFWDGTEQF
TRBJ2-3 | TRBV2 | ASSEDQMADTQY
TRBJ2-3 | TRBV20-1 | SAAGTGAAADTQY
TRBJ1-5 | TRBV18 | ASSPQGASGNQPQH
TRBJ2-3 | TRBV20-1 | SAPRGLAMGDTQY
TRBJ1-2 | TRBV19 | ASAGVHANYGYT
TRBJ2-5 | TRBV5-1 | ASSLTGRLFQETQY
TRBJ2-5 | TRBV7-9 | ASSFYGSEGAQY
TRBJ1-5 | TRBV7-8 | ASSLASYQPQH
TRBJ2-3 | TRBV6-2/TRBV6-3 | ASSYTRPRAGGGTDTQY
TRBJ1-2 | TRBV4-1 | ASSQRSLITGAYGYT
TRBJ1-2 | TRBV7-2 | ASSARGQGAGYT
TRBJ2-3 | TRBV24-1 | ATSDQTGPDTQY
TRBJ1-5 | TRBV11-2 | ASSRDRGQPQH